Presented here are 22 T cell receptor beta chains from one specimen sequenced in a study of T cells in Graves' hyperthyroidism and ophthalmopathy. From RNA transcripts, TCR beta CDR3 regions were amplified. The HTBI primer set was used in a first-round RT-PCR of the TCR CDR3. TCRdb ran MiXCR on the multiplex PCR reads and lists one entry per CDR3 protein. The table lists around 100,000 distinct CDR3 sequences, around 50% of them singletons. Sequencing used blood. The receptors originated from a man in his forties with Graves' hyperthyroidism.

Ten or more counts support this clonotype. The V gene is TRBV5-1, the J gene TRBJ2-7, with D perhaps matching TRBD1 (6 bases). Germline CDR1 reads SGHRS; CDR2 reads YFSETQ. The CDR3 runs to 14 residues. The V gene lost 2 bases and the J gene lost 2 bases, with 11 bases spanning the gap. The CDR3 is CASSFLQGPYEQYF. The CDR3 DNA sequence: TGCGCCAGCAGCTTCCTACAGGGACCCTACGAGCAGTACTTC.

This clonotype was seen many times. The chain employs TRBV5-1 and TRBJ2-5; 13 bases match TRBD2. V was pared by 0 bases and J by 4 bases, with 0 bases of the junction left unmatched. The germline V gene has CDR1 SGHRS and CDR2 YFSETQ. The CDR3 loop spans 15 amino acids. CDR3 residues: CASSLGLAGGETQYF. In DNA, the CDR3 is TGCGCCAGCAGCTTGGGACTAGCGGGAGGAGAGACCCAGTACTTC.

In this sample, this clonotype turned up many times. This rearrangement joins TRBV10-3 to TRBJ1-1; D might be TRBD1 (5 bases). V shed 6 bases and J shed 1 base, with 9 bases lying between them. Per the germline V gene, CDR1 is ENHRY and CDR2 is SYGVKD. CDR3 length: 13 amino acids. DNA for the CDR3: TGTGCCATCAGATTGGGGGGGAACACTGAAGCTTTCTTT. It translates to CAIRLGGNTEAFF.

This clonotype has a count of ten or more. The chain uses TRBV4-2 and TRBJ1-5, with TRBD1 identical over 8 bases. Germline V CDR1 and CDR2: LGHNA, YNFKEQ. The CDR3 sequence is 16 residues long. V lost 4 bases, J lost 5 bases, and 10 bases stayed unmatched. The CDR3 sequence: CASSLHTTGADQPQHF. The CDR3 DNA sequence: TGTGCCAGCAGCCTACATACGACAGGGGCCGATCAGCCCCAGCATTTT.

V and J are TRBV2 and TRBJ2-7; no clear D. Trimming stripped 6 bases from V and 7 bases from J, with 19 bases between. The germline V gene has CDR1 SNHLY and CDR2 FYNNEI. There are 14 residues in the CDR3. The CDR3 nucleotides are TGTGCCAGCAGCCAAGATAAACGGCACAATGAGCAGTACTTC. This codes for CASSQDKRHNEQYF. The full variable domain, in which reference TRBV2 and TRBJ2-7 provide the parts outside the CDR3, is EPEVTQTPSHQVTQMGQEVILRCVPISNHLYFYWYRQILGQKVEFLVSFYNNEISEKSEIFDDQFSVERPDGSNFTLKIRSTKLEDSAMYFCASSQDKRHNEQYFGPGTRLTVT.

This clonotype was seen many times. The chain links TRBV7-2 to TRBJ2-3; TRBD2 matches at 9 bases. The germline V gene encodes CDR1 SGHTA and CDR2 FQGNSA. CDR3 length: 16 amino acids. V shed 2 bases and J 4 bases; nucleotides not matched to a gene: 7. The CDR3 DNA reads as TGTGCCAGCAGCTTATCGGCGCGGGGGGGCCCAGATACGCAGTATTTT. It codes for CASSLSARGGPDTQYF.

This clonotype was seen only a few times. The CDR3 bases are TGTGCCAGCAGCTTAGTGGGGACAGGGTCTCAGCCCCAGCATTTT. Its protein product is CASSLVGTGSQPQHF. The chain joins TRBV11-2 to TRBJ1-5; TRBD1 matches 9 bases. Looked up from germline, CDR1 is SGHAT and CDR2 is FQNNGV. V dropped 1 base and J dropped 6; count of bases not matched to a gene: 4. This CDR3 is built from 15 residues.

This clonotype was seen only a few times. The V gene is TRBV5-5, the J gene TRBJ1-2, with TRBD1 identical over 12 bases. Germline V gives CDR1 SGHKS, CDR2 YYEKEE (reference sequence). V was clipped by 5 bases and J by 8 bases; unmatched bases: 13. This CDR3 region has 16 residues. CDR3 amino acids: CASRRAGTGGAEGYTF. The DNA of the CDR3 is TGTGCCAGCAGGAGAGCCGGGACAGGGGGCGCGGAGGGCTACACCTTC.

The CDR3 nucleotides are TGTGCCAGCAGCCTTCTCGGGGCCTATGGCTACACCTTC. It specifies CASSLLGAYGYTF. The rearrangement uses TRBV14 and TRBJ1-2, with a possible D match to TRBD1 (5 bases). Germline V gives CDR1 SGHDN, CDR2 FVKESK. This CDR3 spans 13 amino acids. V shed 4 bases and J shed 4 bases, with 10 bases lying between them.

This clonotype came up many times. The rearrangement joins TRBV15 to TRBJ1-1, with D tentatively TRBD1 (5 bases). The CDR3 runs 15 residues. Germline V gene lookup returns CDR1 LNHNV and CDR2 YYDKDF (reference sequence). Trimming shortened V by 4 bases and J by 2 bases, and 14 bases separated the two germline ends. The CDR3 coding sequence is TGTGCCACCAGCACCCCGGGACGGGCCAACACTGAAGCTTTCTTT. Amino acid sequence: CATSTPGRANTEAFF.

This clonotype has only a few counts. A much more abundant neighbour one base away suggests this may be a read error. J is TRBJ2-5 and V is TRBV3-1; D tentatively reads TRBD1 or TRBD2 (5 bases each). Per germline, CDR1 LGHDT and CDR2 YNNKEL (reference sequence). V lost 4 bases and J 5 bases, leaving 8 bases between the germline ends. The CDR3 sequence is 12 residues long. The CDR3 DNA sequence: TGTGCCAGCAGCCGGGACGGGGAGACCCAGTACTTC. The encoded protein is CASSRDGETQYF.

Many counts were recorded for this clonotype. The CDR3 coding sequence is TGTGCCAGCAGCTCCTACTACGAGCAGTACTTC. Amino acid sequence: CASSSYYEQYF. V is TRBV11-3 and J is TRBJ2-7; no clear D gene. The ends were cut back, 4 bases at V and 3 bases at J, with 4 bases in the middle. The CDR3 spans 11 residues. Germline lookup yields CDR1 SGHNT and CDR2 YENEEA.

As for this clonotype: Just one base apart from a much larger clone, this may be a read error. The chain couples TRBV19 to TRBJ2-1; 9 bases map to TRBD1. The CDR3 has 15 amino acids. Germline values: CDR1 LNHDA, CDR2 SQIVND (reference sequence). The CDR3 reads CTSSIAPGQGNERFF. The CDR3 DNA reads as TGTACCAGTAGTATAGCCCCGGGACAGGGCAATGAGCGGTTCTTC.

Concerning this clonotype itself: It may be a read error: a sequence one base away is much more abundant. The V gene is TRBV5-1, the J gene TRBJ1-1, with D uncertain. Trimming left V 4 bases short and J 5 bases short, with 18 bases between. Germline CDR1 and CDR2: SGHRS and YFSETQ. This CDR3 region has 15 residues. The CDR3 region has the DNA TGCGCCAGCAGCCGGTCCGGGAACCGCACAACTGAAGCTTTCTTT. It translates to CASSRSGNRTTEAFF.

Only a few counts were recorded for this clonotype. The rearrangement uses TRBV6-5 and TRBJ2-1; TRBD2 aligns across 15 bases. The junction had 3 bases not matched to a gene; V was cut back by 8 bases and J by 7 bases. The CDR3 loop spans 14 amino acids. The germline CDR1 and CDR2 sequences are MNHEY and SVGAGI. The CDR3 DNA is TGTGCCAGCCGGACTAGCGGGAGGGGTAATGAGCAGTTCTTC. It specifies CASRTSGRGNEQFF.

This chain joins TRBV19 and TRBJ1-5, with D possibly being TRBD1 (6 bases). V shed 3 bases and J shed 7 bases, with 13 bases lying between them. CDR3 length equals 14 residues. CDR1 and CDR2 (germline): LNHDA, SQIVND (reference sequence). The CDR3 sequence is CASSIGTIGQPQHF. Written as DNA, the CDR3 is TGTGCCAGTAGTATCGGGACAATTGGACAGCCCCAGCATTTT.

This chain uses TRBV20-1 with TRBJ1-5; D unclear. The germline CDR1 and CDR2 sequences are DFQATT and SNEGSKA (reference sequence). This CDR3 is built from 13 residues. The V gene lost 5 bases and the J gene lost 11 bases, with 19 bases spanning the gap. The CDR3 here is CSAFIIAGETQHF. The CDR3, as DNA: TGCAGTGCTTTCATCATAGCGGGAGAGACCCAGCATTTT.

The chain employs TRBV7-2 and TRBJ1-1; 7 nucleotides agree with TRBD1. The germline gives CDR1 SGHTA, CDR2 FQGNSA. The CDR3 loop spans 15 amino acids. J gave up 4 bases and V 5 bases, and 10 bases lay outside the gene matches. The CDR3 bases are TGTGCCAGCAGCCTACCGACAGGGACCGGCACTGAAGCTTTCTTT. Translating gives CASSLPTGTGTEAFF. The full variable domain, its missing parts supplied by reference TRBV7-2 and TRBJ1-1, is GAGVSQSPSNKVTEKGKDVELRCDPISGHTALYWYRQSLGQGLEFLIYFQGNSAPDKSGLPSDRFSAERTGGSVSTLTIQRTQQEDSAVYLCASSLPTGTGTEAFFGQGTRLTVV.

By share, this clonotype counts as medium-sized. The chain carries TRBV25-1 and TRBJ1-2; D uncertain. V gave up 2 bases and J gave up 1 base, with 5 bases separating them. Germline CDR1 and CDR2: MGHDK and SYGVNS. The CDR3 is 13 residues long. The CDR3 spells CASSETYNYGYTF. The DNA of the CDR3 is TGTGCCAGCAGTGAAACATATAACTATGGCTACACCTTC.

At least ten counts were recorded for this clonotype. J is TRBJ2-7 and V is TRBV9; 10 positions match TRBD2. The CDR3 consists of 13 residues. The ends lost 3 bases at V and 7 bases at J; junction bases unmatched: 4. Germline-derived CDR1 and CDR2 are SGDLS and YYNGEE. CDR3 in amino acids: CASSGTSGGEQYF. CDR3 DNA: TGTGCCAGCAGCGGGACTAGCGGCGGGGAGCAGTACTTC.

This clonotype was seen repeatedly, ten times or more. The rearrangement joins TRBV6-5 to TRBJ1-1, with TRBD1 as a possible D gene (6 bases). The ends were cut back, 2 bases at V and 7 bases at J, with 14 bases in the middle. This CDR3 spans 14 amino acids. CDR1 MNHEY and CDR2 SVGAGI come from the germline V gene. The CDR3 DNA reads TGTGCCAGCAGTTACCGGGGGACACTCTTTGAAGCTTTCTTT. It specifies CASSYRGTLFEAFF.

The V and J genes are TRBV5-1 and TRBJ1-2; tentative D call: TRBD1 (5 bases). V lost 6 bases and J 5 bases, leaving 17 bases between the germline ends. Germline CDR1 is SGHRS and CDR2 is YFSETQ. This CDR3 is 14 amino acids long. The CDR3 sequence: CASTSAQEGYGYTF. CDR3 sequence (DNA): TGCGCCAGCACCAGCGCACAGGAGGGGTATGGCTACACCTTC.